The rows below give T cell receptor beta chains drawn from one sample of a study of control samples from healthy donors and cancer patients. Libraries were prepared by immunoSEQ multiplex PCR; TCRdb keeps only in-frame clonotypes and omits some of them. The sample yields around 100,000 clones, roughly nine tenths seen once. The sample comprised blood. The receptors derive from a woman aged 45-65 years in good health. CDR3s include the opening cysteine and the closing phenylalanine or tryptophan. D genes are given only for firm matches. Clone sizes are given selectively: once, few, many, or a class where the clone is expanded.

>TRBJ2-1|TRBD2|NA|TRBV12-5
TGTGCTAGTGGTTTGGGGCGGGAGGTCATCAATGAGCAGTTCTTC
CASGLGREVINEQFF
>TRBJ2-3|NA|NA|TRBV5-1
TGCGCCAGCAGCACCCGGGACAACCTAGATACGCAGTATTTT
CASSTRDNLDTQYF
>TRBJ1-1|NA|NA|TRBV18
TGTGCCAGCTCATCCCACCCGGGGAACACTGAAGCTTTCTTT
CASSSHPGNTEAFF
>TRBJ1-2|NA|NA|TRBV5-1
TGCGCCAGCAGCTTGTCCGGACAGAACTATGGCTACACCTTC
CASSLSGQNYGYTF
>TRBJ1-5|TRBD1|once|TRBV6-2/TRBV6-3
TGTGCCAGCAGCCTTACAGGGGACTATAGCAATCAGCCCCAGCATTTT
CASSLTGDYSNQPQHF
>TRBJ1-5|TRBD1|NA|TRBV10-3
TGTGCCATCAGTGAGGAGACAGGGGGCCTCAATCAGCCCCAGCATTTT
CAISEETGGLNQPQHF
>TRBJ1-5|TRBD1|NA|TRBV27
TGTGCCAGCAGACCCTCCGGGACAGGCAATCAGCCCCAGCATTTT
CASRPSGTGNQPQHF
>TRBJ2-1|NA|NA|TRBV15
TGTGCCACCAGCAAATCGAAGCGGGACAATGAGCAGTTCTTC
CATSKSKRDNEQFF
>TRBJ1-4|TRBD1|once|TRBV30
TGTGCCTGGGACCAGGGGGGAGAGCTGTTTTTT
CAWDQGGELFF
>TRBJ1-3|NA|NA|TRBV27
TGTGCCAGCAGTTTATATCCGGCAGGGGTTGGAAACACCATATATTTT
CASSLYPAGVGNTIYF
>TRBJ2-3|NA|NA|TRBV19
TGTGCCAGTACCCCATGGGGCGGGGCGGGCCTGGCAGATACGCAGTATTTT
CASTPWGGAGLADTQYF
>TRBJ2-1|NA|NA|TRBV19
TGTGCCAGTAGTACTTACAATGAGCAGTTCTTC
CASSTYNEQFF
>TRBJ2-5|TRBD2|once|TRBV7-3
TGTGCCAGCAGCCGCAATAGCGGGATGGAGACCCAGTACTTC
CASSRNSGMETQYF
>TRBJ2-2|NA|once|TRBV24-1
TGTGCCACCAGCGACCCGGCGATGACCGGGGAGCTGTTTTTT
CATSDPAMTGELFF
>TRBJ2-3|NA|NA|TRBV5-1
TGCGCCAGCAGCTACCGGGGCGAAGATACGCAGTATTTT
CASSYRGEDTQYF
>TRBJ2-1|NA|NA|TRBV5-6
TGTGCCAGCAGCTTGGCCGGCTACAGGGACAATGAGCAGTTCTTC
CASSLAGYRDNEQFF
>TRBJ2-3|NA|NA|TRBV29-1
TGCAGCGTGGATGCGAATACGCAGTATTTT
CSVDANTQYF
>TRBJ1-3|TRBD1|NA|TRBV2
TGTGCCAGCGATTCGCCCGGACAGGGGGCTGGAAACACCATATATTTT
CASDSPGQGAGNTIYF
>TRBJ1-2|NA|NA|TRBV6-5
TGTGCCAGCAGTTACTCGCGGGCAGGGACTTTTGGCTACACCTTC
CASSYSRAGTFGYTF
>TRBJ1-4|TRBD1|NA|TRBV9
TGTGCCAGCAGCGCCAGACAGGGGATGGGTGAAAAACTGTTTTTT
CASSARQGMGEKLFF
>TRBJ2-7|TRBD1|NA|TRBV7-9
TGTGCCAGCATCAACCGGGACAGCCTATACGAGCAGTACTTC
CASINRDSLYEQYF
>TRBJ1-5|NA|once|TRBV9
TGTGCCGGCCCACTCGACAGGAGGAGCAATCAGCCCCAGCATTTT
CAGPLDRRSNQPQHF
>TRBJ1-1|NA|NA|TRBV27
TGTGCCAGCCAGCCCCCTGACAGACTGAACACTGAAGCTTTCTTT
CASQPPDRLNTEAFF
>TRBJ1-2|NA|NA|TRBV3-1/TRBV3-2
TGTGCCAGCAGCCTAACAGGGAGGGGCTACACCTTC
CASSLTGRGYTF
>TRBJ1-5|NA|NA|TRBV5-6
TGTGCCAGCAGCTTGGGACAGTACAATCAGCCCCAGCATTTT
CASSLGQYNQPQHF
>TRBJ2-1|TRBD2|NA|TRBV7-3
TGTGCCAGCACCCCAAGCGGGGGGTCCCATGAGCAGTTCTTC
CASTPSGGSHEQFF
>TRBJ1-5|TRBD1|NA|TRBV19
TGTGCCAGTAGTTCCCCGGACAGGGCGAAACAGCCCCAGCATTTT
CASSSPDRAKQPQHF
>TRBJ2-2|NA|NA|TRBV9
TGTGCCAGCAGCGTAGGACGGACCATGGTCGGGGAGCTGTTTTTT
CASSVGRTMVGELFF
>TRBJ1-1|TRBD1|NA|TRBV30
TGTGCCTGGGGTTGGACAGGGCGCACTGAAGCTTTCTTT
CAWGWTGRTEAFF
>TRBJ1-1|NA|NA|TRBV18
TGTGCCAGCTCACCGTCGCAGTCCACTGAAGCTTTCTTT
CASSPSQSTEAFF
>TRBJ2-1|TRBD2|NA|TRBV27
TGTGCCAGCAGTTTCCACGGACTAGCGGGAGCGAGTGGGAATGAGCAGTTCTTC
CASSFHGLAGASGNEQFF
>TRBJ1-3|NA|NA|TRBV30
TGTGCCTGGAGTGTTGGAACCTCTGGAAGCACCATATATTTT
CAWSVGTSGSTIYF
>TRBJ1-1|TRBD1|NA|TRBV11-2
TGTGCCAGCAGCCTCGGGACAGGGGGCGTTATGCACACTGAAGCTTTCTTT
CASSLGTGGVMHTEAFF
>TRBJ1-5|TRBD1|NA|TRBV5-1
TGCGCCAGCAGCTTGGAGGGACAGGGTTTTCAGCCCCAGCATTTT
CASSLEGQGFQPQHF
>TRBJ2-3|TRBD2|few|TRBV4-1
TGCGCCAGCAAGCCTGGGCGGGGGGCCGTGGCAGATACGCAGTATTTT
CASKPGRGAVADTQYF
>TRBJ2-5|TRBD2|NA|TRBV11-2
TGTGCCAGCAGCTTAGATAGCGGGGGGCGGAAGACCCAGTACTTC
CASSLDSGGRKTQYF
>TRBJ1-2|NA|NA|TRBV29-1
TGCAGCGTTAATGGACATAACTCCAGGGAAACCTTC
CSVNGHNSRETF
>TRBJ2-3|TRBD2|once|TRBV28
TGTGCCAGCAGTTTAGGGACTAGCGGGGGAGTCACAGATACGCAGTATTTT
CASSLGTSGGVTDTQYF
>TRBJ1-3|TRBD1|NA|TRBV3-1/TRBV3-2
TGTGCCAGCAGCCTCCCTTCCAGGGGGCTATATGAAAACACCATATATTTT
CASSLPSRGLYENTIYF
>TRBJ1-2|NA|once|TRBV25-1
TGTGCCAGCAGTGATTCTGTGGGGCAGGGGCACCCTGCCCATGGCTACACCTTC
CASSDSVGQGHPAHGYTF
>TRBJ1-5|NA|NA|TRBV7-9
TGTGCCAGCAGCTTCGCCGTGGGCTCCAATCAGCCCCAGCATTTT
CASSFAVGSNQPQHF
>TRBJ1-1|TRBD1|NA|TRBV18
TGTGCCAGCTCACCAGGGCAGGGGGTGTTCACTGAAGCTTTCTTT
CASSPGQGVFTEAFF
>TRBJ1-3|NA|NA|TRBV29-1
TGCAGCGTTGTGACACCGTTCGGCGGAAACACCATATATTTT
CSVVTPFGGNTIYF
>TRBJ2-3|NA|NA|TRBV10-1
TGCGCCAGCAGTGACGGGGGCGGGGGTTTCACAGATACGCAGTATTTT
CASSDGGGGFTDTQYF
>TRBJ1-1|NA|NA|TRBV7-3
TGTGCCAGCAGCTTAAACCCATCTACTCCAATAGCTTTCTTT
CASSLNPSTPIAFF
>TRBJ1-6|NA|NA|TRBV5-4
TGTGCCAGCAGCTGGGGCGGGGCCCTCCACTTT
CASSWGGALHF
>TRBJ1-1|NA|NA|TRBV19
TGTGCCAGTACCACTCGGGGTGTCGGCAGGACGAACACTGAAGCTTTCTTT
CASTTRGVGRTNTEAFF